This TCR beta chain was found in a study of T cells in localized non-small cell lung cancer. The repertoire was sequenced with immunoSEQ multiplex PCR; TCRdb's copy has only in-frame clones and lacks some. The data hold approximately 41,000 clones, with around 86% observed a single time. This clone was recorded a few times. The CDR3 contains 12 residues. V was clipped by 4 bases and J by 7 bases; unmatched bases: 0. Germline CDR1 and CDR2: MGHRA and YSYEKL. This sequence joins TRBV4-1 and TRBJ2-1; 8 nucleotides match TRBD1. The TCR comes from a woman aged 18-50 years with stage III lung adenocarcinoma. Specimen: peripheral blood, collected before any cancer treatment. The DNA for the CDR3 is TGCGCCAGCAGCCGGACAGGGAATGAGCAGTTCTTC. This sequence encodes CASSRTGNEQFF.